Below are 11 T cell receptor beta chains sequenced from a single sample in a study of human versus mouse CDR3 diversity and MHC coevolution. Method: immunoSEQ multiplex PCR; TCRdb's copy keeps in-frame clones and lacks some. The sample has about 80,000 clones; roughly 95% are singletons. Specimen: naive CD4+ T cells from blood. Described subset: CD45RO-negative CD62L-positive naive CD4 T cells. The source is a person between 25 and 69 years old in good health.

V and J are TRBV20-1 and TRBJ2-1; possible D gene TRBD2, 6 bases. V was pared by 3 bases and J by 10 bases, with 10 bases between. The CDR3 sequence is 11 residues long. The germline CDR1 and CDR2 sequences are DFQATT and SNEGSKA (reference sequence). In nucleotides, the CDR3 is TGCAGTGCTAGTGGAGGGTACGAGCAGTTCTTC. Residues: CSASGGYEQFF.

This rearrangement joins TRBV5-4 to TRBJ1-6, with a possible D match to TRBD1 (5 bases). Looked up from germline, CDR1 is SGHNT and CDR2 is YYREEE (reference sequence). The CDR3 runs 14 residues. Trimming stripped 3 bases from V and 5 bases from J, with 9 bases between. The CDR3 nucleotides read TGTGCCAGCAGCTGGACAAGAAATAATTCACCCCTCCACTTT. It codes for CASSWTRNNSPLHF.

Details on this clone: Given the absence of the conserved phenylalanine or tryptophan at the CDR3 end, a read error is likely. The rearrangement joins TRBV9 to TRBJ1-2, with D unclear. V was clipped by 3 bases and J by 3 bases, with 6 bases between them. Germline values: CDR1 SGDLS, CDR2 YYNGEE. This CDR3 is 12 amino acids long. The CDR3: CASSGGYYGYTL. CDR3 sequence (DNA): TGTGCCAGCAGCGGAGGGTACTATGGCTACACCCTC.

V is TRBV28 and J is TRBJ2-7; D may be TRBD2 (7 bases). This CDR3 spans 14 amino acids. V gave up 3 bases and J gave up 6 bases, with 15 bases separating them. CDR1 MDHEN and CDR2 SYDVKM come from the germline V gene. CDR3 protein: CASSLGGARFEQYF. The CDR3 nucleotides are TGTGCCAGCAGTTTGGGGGGGGCGCGGTTCGAGCAGTACTTC.

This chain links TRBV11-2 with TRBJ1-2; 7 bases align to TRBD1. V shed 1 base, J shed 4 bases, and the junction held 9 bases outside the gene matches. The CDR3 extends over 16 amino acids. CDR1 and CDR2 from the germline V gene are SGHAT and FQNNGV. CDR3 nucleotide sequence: TGTGCCAGCAGCTTAGGGCGGGGGGGACAGTTCTATGGCTACACCTTC. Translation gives CASSLGRGGQFYGYTF.

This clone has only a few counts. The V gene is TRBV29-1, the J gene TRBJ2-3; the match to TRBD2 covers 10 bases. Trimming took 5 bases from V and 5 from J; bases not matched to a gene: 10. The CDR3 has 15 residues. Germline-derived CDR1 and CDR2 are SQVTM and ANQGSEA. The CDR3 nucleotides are TGCAGCGTTCCCGCGGGGGTAGCGGGGGGAGATACGCAGTATTTT. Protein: CSVPAGVAGGDTQYF.

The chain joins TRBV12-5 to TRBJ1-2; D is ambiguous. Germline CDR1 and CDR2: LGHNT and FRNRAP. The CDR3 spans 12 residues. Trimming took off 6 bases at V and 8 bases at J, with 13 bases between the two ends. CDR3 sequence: CASGGVEWGYTF. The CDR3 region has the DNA TGTGCTAGTGGGGGAGTGGAGTGGGGCTACACCTTC.

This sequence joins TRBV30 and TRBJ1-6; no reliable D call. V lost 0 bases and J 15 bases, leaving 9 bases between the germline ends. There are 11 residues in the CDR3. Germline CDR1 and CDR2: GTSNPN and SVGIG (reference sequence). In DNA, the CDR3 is TGTGCCTGGAGTGTACGTGAGTTCCTCCACTTT. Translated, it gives CAWSVREFLHF.

The CDR3 DNA reads TGCGCCAGCAGCCCCGGGGGGGGCTCAGACACTGAAGCTTTCTTT. Translation gives CASSPGGGSDTEAFF. The chain uses TRBV5-1 and TRBJ1-1; D possibly corresponds to TRBD1 (6 bases). The CDR3 has 15 amino acids. Per the germline V gene, CDR1 is SGHRS and CDR2 is YFSETQ. The germline V and J ends were trimmed by 4 bases and 3 bases, with 16 bases remaining between them.

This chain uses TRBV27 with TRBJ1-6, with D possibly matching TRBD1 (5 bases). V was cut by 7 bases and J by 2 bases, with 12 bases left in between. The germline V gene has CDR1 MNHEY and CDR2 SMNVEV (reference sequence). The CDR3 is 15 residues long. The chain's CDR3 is CASKPQGAYNSPLHF. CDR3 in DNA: TGTGCCAGCAAACCCCAGGGCGCCTATAATTCACCCCTCCACTTT.

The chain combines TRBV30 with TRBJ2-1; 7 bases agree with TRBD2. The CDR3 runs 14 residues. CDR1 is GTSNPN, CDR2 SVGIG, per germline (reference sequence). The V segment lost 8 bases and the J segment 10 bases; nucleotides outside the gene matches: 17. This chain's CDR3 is CAQRPGGGRGEQFF. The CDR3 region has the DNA TGTGCCCAACGACCCGGAGGCGGGAGAGGAGAGCAGTTCTTC. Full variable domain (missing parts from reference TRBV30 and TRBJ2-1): SQTIHQWPATLVQPVGSPLSLECTVEGTSNPNLYWYRQAAGRGLQLLFYSVGIGQISSEVPQNLSASRPQDRQFILSSKKLLLSDSGFYLCAQRPGGGRGEQFFGPGTRLTVL.